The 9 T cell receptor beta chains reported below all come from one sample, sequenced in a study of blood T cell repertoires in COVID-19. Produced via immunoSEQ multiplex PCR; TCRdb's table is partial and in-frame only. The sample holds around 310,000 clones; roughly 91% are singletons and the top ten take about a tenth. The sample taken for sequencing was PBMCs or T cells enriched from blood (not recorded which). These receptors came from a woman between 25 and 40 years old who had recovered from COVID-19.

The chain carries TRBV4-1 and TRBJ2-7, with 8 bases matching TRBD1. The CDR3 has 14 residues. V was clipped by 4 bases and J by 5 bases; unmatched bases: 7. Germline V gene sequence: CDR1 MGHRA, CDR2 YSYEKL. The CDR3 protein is CASSPDGGQDEQYF. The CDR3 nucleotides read TGCGCCAGCAGCCCGGACGGGGGACAGGACGAGCAGTACTTC.

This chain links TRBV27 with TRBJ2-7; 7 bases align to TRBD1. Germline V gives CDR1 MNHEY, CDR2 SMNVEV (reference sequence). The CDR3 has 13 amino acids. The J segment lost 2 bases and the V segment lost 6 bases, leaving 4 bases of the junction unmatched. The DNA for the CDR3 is TGTGCCAGCAGCCCCGGGACAGCCTACGAGCAGTACTTC. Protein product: CASSPGTAYEQYF.

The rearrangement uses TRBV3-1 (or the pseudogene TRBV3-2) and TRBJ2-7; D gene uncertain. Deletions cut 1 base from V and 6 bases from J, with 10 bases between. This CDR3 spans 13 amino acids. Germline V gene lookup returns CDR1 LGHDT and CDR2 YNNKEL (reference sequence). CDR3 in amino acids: CASSQANTGEQYF. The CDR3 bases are TGTGCCAGCAGCCAAGCAAATACCGGCGAGCAGTACTTC.

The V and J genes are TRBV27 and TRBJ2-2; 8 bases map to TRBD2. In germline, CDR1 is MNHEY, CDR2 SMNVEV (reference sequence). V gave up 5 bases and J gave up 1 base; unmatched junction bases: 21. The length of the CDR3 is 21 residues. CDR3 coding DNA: TGTGCCAGCAGTCCCCTGTACGGGGGGGCGGCTAGCGGAGAGAACACCGGGGAGCTGTTTTTT. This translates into CASSPLYGGAASGENTGELFF.

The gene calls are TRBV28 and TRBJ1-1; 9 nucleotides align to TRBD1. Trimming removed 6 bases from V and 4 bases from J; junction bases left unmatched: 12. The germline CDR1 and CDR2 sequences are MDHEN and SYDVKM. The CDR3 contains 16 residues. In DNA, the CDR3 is TGTGCCAGCAGCCAGACCGGGACAGGGCTGTTCACTGAAGCTTTCTTT. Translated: CASSQTGTGLFTEAFF.

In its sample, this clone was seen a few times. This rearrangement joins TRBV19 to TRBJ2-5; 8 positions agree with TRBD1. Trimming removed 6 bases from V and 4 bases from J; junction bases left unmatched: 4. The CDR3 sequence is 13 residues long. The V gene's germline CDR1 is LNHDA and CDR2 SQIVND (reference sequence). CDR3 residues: CASSSQGGETQYF. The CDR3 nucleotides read TGTGCCAGTAGCTCACAGGGGGGAGAGACCCAGTACTTC.

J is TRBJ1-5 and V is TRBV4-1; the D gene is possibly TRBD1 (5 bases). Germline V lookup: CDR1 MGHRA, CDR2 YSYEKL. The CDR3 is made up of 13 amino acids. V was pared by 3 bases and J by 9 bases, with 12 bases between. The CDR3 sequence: CASSQGGTGPQHF. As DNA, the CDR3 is TGCGCCAGCAGCCAGGGGGGGACGGGGCCCCAGCATTTT.

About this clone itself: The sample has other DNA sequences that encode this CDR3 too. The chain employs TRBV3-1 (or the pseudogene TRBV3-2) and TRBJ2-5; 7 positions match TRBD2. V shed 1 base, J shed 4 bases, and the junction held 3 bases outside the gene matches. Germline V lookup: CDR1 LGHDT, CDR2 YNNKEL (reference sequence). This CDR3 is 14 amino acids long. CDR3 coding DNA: TGTGCCAGCAGCCAAGTTGGGGAGGGAGAGACCCAGTACTTC. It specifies CASSQVGEGETQYF.

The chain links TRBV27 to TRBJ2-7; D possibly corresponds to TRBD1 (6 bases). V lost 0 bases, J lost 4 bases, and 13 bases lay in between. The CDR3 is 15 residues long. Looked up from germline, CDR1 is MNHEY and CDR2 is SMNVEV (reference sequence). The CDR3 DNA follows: TGTGCCAGCAGTTTATCATCGGGACAAACGTACGAGCAGTACTTC. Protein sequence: CASSLSSGQTYEQYF.